These 18 T cell receptor beta chains originate from one sample sequenced in a study of blood T cell repertoires in COVID-19. Produced via immunoSEQ multiplex PCR; TCRdb's table is partial and in-frame only. The data hold 150,000 or so clones, with more than 75% observed a single time. The sample was peripheral blood. These TCRs come from a human donor with acute or convalescent COVID-19. The donor label of this sample is uncertain.

The CDR3 here is CASSLDGQGFIYGYTF. The CDR3 bases are TGTGCCAGCAGCTTAGATGGACAGGGGTTTATTTATGGCTACACCTTC. The gene calls are TRBV7-2 and TRBJ1-2, with 9 nucleotides matching TRBD1. Per the germline V gene, CDR1 is SGHTA and CDR2 is FQGNSA. The trim removed 1 base at V and 5 bases at J, leaving 8 bases unmatched. There are 16 residues in the CDR3.

CDR3 nucleotide sequence: TGTGCCAGTAGCCCCGGGACAGTCGTAAGACACACCTTC. It encodes CASSPGTVVRHTF. The chain employs TRBV19 and TRBJ1-2, with 7 bases that match TRBD1. V shed 6 bases, J shed 12 bases, and the junction held 13 bases outside the gene matches. CDR1 LNHDA and CDR2 SQIVND come from the germline V gene (reference sequence). This CDR3 region has 13 residues.

Concerning this clone itself: The same CDR3 can be traced to other DNA sequences in this sample. The J gene is TRBJ2-3, the V gene TRBV2, with TRBD2 matching over 11 bases. This CDR3 contains 16 residues. In germline, CDR1 is SNHLY, CDR2 FYNNEI. Unmatched junction bases numbered 5, after V lost 4 bases and J lost 2 bases. This chain's CDR3 is CASSARLAGNTDTQYF. DNA of the CDR3: TGTGCCAGCAGTGCTAGACTAGCGGGGAACACAGATACGCAGTATTTT.

The chain combines TRBV5-1 with TRBJ2-6; no clear D gene. This CDR3 is 14 amino acids long. Germline loops: CDR1 SGHRS, CDR2 YFSETQ. Trimming shortened V by 3 bases and J by 2 bases, and 6 bases separated the two germline ends. CDR3 region: CASSSNAGANVLTF. The CDR3 bases are TGCGCCAGCAGCTCAAATGCTGGGGCCAACGTCCTGACTTTC.

The chain has TRBV7-2 and TRBJ1-1, with D perhaps TRBD1 (5 bases). Germline V gene lookup returns CDR1 SGHTA and CDR2 FQGNSA. Trimming pared 3 bases from V and 1 base from J, leaving 12 bases between. The CDR3 consists of 15 residues. CDR3 region: CASSLAPDRNTEAFF. Here the CDR3 DNA reads TGTGCCAGCAGCTTGGCCCCCGACAGGAACACTGAAGCTTTCTTT.

J is TRBJ1-4 and V is TRBV6-1; possible D gene TRBD1, 6 bases. Germline CDR1 is MNHNS and CDR2 is SASEGT. Trimming cost V 3 bases and J 3 bases, with 8 bases left between them. This CDR3 is 14 amino acids long. The CDR3 DNA sequence: TGTGCCAGCAGTGACAGGGGTGCTAATGAAAAACTGTTTTTT. Translating it yields CASSDRGANEKLFF.

The rearrangement links TRBV27 to TRBJ1-5; perhaps TRBD1 as D (5 bases). The CDR3 runs to 17 residues. The germline V gene has CDR1 MNHEY and CDR2 SMNVEV (reference sequence). Trimming cost V 5 bases and J 1 base, with 18 bases left between them. The CDR3 reads CASSLRLDTGSNQPQHF. The CDR3 DNA reads as TGTGCCAGCAGTCTCCGCCTGGACACTGGCAGCAATCAGCCCCAGCATTTT.

The genes are TRBV19 and TRBJ1-2; 11 bases fit TRBD1. The CDR3 loop spans 14 amino acids. V gave up 6 bases and J gave up 2 bases; unmatched junction bases: 2. Germline V gene lookup returns CDR1 LNHDA and CDR2 SQIVND (reference sequence). CDR3 loop: CASRDRGQNYGYTF. DNA of the CDR3: TGTGCCAGTAGGGACAGGGGGCAAAACTATGGCTACACCTTC.

The chain couples TRBV30 to TRBJ1-1; perhaps TRBD1 as D (5 bases). Trimming removed 2 bases at V and 1 base at J, with 20 bases between. Germline loops: CDR1 GTSNPN, CDR2 SVGIG (reference sequence). This CDR3 is 17 amino acids long. CDR3 bases: TGTGCCTGGAGTATTACACGGGGCGGAGGGTGGAACACTGAAGCTTTCTTT. Amino acid sequence: CAWSITRGGGWNTEAFF.

This clone came up a few times. The gene calls are TRBV4-2 and TRBJ2-1; 9 bases map to TRBD1. This CDR3 has 17 amino acids. After removal of 4 bases from V and 7 bases from J, the junction contained 14 bases not matched to a gene. The germline V gene has CDR1 LGHNA and CDR2 YNFKEQ. CDR3 nucleotides: TGTGCCAGCAGCCTAGGGACAGGGCCCCCGGATTCTAATGAGCAGTTCTTC. It yields the protein CASSLGTGPPDSNEQFF.

In its sample, this clone was seen a few times. The V call is TRBV19, the J call TRBJ1-6; 9 bases align to TRBD1. This CDR3 contains 14 residues. Germline CDR1 LNHDA, CDR2 SQIVND (reference sequence). The V and J ends lost 5 bases and 10 bases, in that order; junction bases with no gene match: 6. CDR3 residues: CASSPTGGGSPLHF. CDR3 sequence (DNA): TGTGCCAGTAGTCCCACAGGGGGCGGCTCACCCCTCCACTTT.

This chain connects TRBV5-3 to TRBJ1-1; TRBD1 matches 9 bases. TRBV5-3 is an open reading frame, and its role is uncertain. J was trimmed by 7 bases and V by 0 bases; bases with no gene match: 10. This CDR3 has 16 residues. CDR3 residues: CARSLAGTDRGDEAFF. For the CDR3, the DNA is TGTGCCAGAAGCTTGGCCGGGACTGACAGGGGGGATGAAGCTTTCTTT.

The chain carries TRBV2 and TRBJ2-4; no reliable D call. The CDR3 is 14 residues long. Germline CDR1 and CDR2: SNHLY and FYNNEI. V lost 6 bases, J lost 1 base, and 10 bases lay in between. CDR3 coding DNA: TGTGCCAGCAGCGGAGTGGAGGCCAAAAACATTCAGTACTTC. As protein: CASSGVEAKNIQYF.

Concerning this clone: Additional DNA sequences in this sample encode the identical CDR3. The chain employs TRBV10-3 and TRBJ1-2; 11 nucleotides line up with TRBD1. The germline V gene has CDR1 ENHRY and CDR2 SYGVKD. After removal of 6 bases from V and 3 bases from J, the junction contained 3 bases not matched to a gene. CDR3 length: 14 amino acids. CDR3: CAISPGQGDYGYTF. The CDR3 DNA follows: TGTGCCATCAGCCCGGGACAGGGGGACTATGGCTACACCTTC.

This clone was counted a few times. The sample holds other DNA sequences that translate to the same CDR3. The J gene is TRBJ1-1, the V gene TRBV29-1; 7 bases are shared with TRBD1. V trimming: 6 bases; J trimming: 1 base; junction bases outside the gene matches: 2. The CDR3 is 12 residues long. Germline V lookup: CDR1 SQVTM, CDR2 ANQGSEA. CDR3 amino acids: CSVRQGNTEAFF. The CDR3 coding sequence is TGCAGCGTCCGACAGGGGAACACTGAAGCTTTCTTT.

V is TRBV19 and J is TRBJ1-2; D ambiguous. Trimming took 8 bases from V and 4 from J, leaving 11 bases between them. In germline, CDR1 is LNHDA, CDR2 SQIVND (reference sequence). CDR3 length: 12 residues. CDR3 sequence: CASALYSYGYTF. In DNA, the CDR3 is TGTGCCAGTGCCCTTTACAGCTATGGCTACACCTTC.

The V call is TRBV30, the J call TRBJ2-1; possibly TRBD1 for D (6 bases). The V gene lost 5 bases and the J gene lost 10 bases, with 18 bases spanning the gap. The CDR3 runs to 13 residues. Germline V lookup: CDR1 GTSNPN, CDR2 SVGIG (reference sequence). The CDR3 nucleotides read TGTGCCTGGTCGGCAGGGGCTGAATGGGAGCAGTTCTTC. Translation: CAWSAGAEWEQFF.

The chain uses TRBV14 and TRBJ2-7; 13 nucleotides match TRBD2. CDR1 and CDR2 (germline): SGHDN, FVKESK. V gave up 4 bases and J gave up 3 bases; unmatched junction bases: 6. The CDR3 loop spans 16 amino acids. The CDR3 bases are TGTGCCAGCAGCCCCCGACTAGCGGGGGGCGTCTACGAGCAGTACTTC. It specifies CASSPRLAGGVYEQYF. The whole variable domain, filled in from reference TRBV14 and TRBJ2-7, reads EAGVTQFPSHSVIEKGQTVTLRCDPISGHDNLYWYRRVMGKEIKFLLHFVKESKQDESGMPNNRFLAERTGGTYSTLKVQPAELEDSGVYFCASSPRLAGGVYEQYFGPGTRLTVT.